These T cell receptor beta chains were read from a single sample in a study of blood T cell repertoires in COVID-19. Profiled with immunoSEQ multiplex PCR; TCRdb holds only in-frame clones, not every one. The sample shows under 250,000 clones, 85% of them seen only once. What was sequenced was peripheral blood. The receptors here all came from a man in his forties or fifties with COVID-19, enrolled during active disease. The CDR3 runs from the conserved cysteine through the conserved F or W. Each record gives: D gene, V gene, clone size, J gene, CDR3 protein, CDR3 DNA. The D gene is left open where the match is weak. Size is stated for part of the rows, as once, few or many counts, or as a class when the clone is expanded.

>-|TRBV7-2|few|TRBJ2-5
CASSLMGGRSEETQYF
TGTGCCAGCAGCTTAATGGGGGGACGGTCAGAAGAGACCCAGTACTTC
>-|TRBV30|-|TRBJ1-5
CAWSVRGGRIYSNQPQHF
TGTGCCTGGAGTGTACGAGGGGGAAGAATCTATAGCAATCAGCCCCAGCATTTT
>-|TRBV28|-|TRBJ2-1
CASSLGGAQDNEQFF
TGTGCCAGCAGTTTAGGAGGGGCTCAGGACAATGAGCAGTTCTTC
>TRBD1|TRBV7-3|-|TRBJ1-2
CASSRGQGMGGYTF
TGTGCCAGCAGCCGGGGACAGGGAATGGGGGGCTACACCTTC
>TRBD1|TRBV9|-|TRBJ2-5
CASSPRVGTGGVETQYF
TGTGCCAGCAGCCCCCGGGTTGGGACAGGGGGCGTGGAGACCCAGTACTTC
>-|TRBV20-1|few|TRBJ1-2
CSASDGPLNYGYTF
TGCAGTGCTAGTGATGGCCCCCTTAACTATGGCTACACCTTC
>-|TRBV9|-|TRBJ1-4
CASTLGQATNEKLFF
TGTGCCAGCACCCTTGGACAAGCAACTAATGAAAAACTGTTTTTT
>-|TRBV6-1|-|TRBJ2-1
CASSENTGSYNEQFF
TGTGCCAGCAGTGAAAATACAGGCTCCTACAATGAGCAGTTCTTC
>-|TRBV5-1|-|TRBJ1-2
CASSLSPGLMDYTF
TGCGCCAGCAGCTTGAGCCCAGGTCTCATGGACTACACCTTC
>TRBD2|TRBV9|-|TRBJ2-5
CASSVGGQGGRETQYF
TGTGCCAGCAGCGTAGGGGGTCAGGGAGGGCGAGAGACCCAGTACTTC
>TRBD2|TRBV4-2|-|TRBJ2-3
CASSPYSGLASTDTQYF
TGTGCCAGCAGCCCATATTCGGGACTAGCGAGCACAGATACGCAGTATTTT
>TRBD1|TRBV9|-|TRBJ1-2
CASSQGAPAGGYTF
TGTGCCAGCAGCCAGGGGGCGCCGGCAGGAGGCTACACCTTC
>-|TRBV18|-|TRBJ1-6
CASSPPARGNSPLHF
TGTGCCAGCTCACCACCTGCCAGGGGTAATTCACCCCTCCACTTT
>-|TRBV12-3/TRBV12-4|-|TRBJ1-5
CASSLREAQPQHF
TGTGCCAGCAGTTTACGGGAGGCACAGCCCCAGCATTTT
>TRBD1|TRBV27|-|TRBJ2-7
CASSSRDRGPYEQYF
TGTGCCAGCAGTTCCCGGGACAGGGGTCCCTACGAGCAGTACTTC
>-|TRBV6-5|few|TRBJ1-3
CACGVGSGNTIYF
TGTGCCTGCGGAGTGGGCTCTGGAAACACCATATATTTT
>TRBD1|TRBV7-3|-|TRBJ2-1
CASSSDRGGEQFF
TGTGCCAGCAGCTCGGACAGGGGCGGTGAGCAGTTCTTC
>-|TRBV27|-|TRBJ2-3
CASSLFASTDTQYF
TGTGCCAGCAGTTTATTTGCGAGCACAGATACGCAGTATTTT
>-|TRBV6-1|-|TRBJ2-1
CASSDSPGGYNEQFF
TGTGCCAGCAGTGACAGCCCGGGCGGGTACAATGAGCAGTTCTTC
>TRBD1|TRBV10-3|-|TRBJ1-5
CAISESAGQGLRHF
TGTGCCATCAGTGAGTCGGCGGGACAGGGCCTCAGGCATTTT
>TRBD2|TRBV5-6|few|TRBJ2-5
CASSSPPSGGRETQYF
TGTGCCAGCAGCTCCCCTCCTAGCGGGGGTAGGGAGACCCAGTACTTC
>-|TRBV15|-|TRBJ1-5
CATSRDEGQPQHF
TGTGCCACCAGCAGAGATGAGGGTCAGCCCCAGCATTTT
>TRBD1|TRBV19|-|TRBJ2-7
CASSIGTGIIYEQYF
TGTGCCAGTAGTATAGGGACAGGGATCATCTACGAGCAGTACTTC
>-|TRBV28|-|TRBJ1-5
CASSVPGQLSNQPQHF
TGTGCCAGCAGTGTGCCGGGACAACTTAGCAATCAGCCCCAGCATTTT
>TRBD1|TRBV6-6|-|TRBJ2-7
CASSYVRTGSYEQYF
TGTGCCAGCAGTTATGTTAGGACAGGGAGTTACGAGCAGTACTTC
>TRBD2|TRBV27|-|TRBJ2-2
CASSLTSGGATGELFF
TGTGCCAGCAGTTTAACCAGCGGGGGGGCGACCGGGGAGCTGTTTTTT
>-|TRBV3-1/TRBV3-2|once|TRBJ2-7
CASSQPQGISYEQYF
TGTGCCAGCAGCCAACCACAGGGAATCTCCTACGAGCAGTACTTC
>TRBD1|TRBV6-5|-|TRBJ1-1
CASSTRQGGTEAFF
TGTGCCAGCAGTACACGACAGGGAGGCACTGAAGCTTTCTTT
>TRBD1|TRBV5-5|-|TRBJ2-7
CASSGTGAYEQYF
TGTGCCAGCAGCGGGACAGGGGCCTACGAGCAGTACTTC
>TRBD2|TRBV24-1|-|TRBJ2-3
CATSDRTSGGRGTQYF
TGTGCCACCAGTGACCGGACTAGCGGGGGGCGTGGTACGCAGTATTTT
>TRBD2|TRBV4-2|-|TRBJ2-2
CASSQETRTRNTGELFF
TGTGCCAGCAGCCAAGAAACGAGGACTAGGAACACCGGGGAGCTGTTTTTT
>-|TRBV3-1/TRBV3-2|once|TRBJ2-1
CASSQEGGEQFF
TGTGCCAGCAGCCAAGAGGGGGGTGAGCAGTTCTTC
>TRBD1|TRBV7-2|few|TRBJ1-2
CASSQGTGNGGYTF
TGTGCCAGCAGCCAAGGGACAGGGAACGGTGGCTACACCTTC
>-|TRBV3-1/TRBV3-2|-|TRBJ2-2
CASSQGQDTGELFF
TGTGCCAGCAGCCAAGGGCAGGACACCGGGGAGCTGTTTTTT
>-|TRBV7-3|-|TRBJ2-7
CASSLFGSSYEQYF
TGTGCCAGCAGCTTATTCGGGAGCTCCTACGAGCAGTACTTC
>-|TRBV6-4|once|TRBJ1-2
CASSDGQGIYGYTF
TGTGCCAGCAGTGATGGGCAGGGGATCTATGGCTACACCTTC
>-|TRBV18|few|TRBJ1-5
CASSQQTVYSNQPQHF
TGTGCCAGCTCACAACAGACAGTTTATAGCAATCAGCCCCAGCATTTT
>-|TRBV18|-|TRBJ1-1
CASSPLTQTKVNTEAFF
TGTGCCAGCTCACCACTAACACAGACTAAGGTGAACACTGAAGCTTTCTTT
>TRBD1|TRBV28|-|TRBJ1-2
CASSQRTGISYGYTF
TGTGCCAGCAGCCAAAGGACAGGGATTAGCTATGGCTACACCTTC
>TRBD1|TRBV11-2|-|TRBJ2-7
CASSLTPGTGRWDYEQYF
TGTGCCAGCAGCTTAACCCCGGGGACAGGGAGGTGGGACTACGAGCAGTACTTC
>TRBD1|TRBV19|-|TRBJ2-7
CASRPTGTGLGEQYF
TGTGCCAGTAGACCTACCGGGACAGGGTTGGGCGAGCAGTACTTC
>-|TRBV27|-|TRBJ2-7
CASSLYYYEQYF
TGTGCCAGCAGTTTATACTACTACGAGCAGTACTTC